A selection of T cell receptor beta chains follows, all from one sample in a study of cytomegalovirus exposure and HLA in healthy donors. Some clones are missing from TCRdb's copy, which holds only in-frame ones; the method was immunoSEQ multiplex PCR. The data show some 180,000 clones, about four fifths seen once. What was sequenced was PBMCs. The receptor set was obtained from a man in his forties in good health and CMV-seropositive. CDR3s include the opening cysteine and the closing phenylalanine or tryptophan. The D gene is left open where the match is weak. Size is omitted from some rows. Given values are once, few, many or a class for expanded clones.

clone size: .
V gene: TRBV11-1
J gene: TRBJ2-1
D gene: TRBD2
CDR3 protein: CASSLQALAGISYNEQFF
CDR3 DNA: TGTGCCAGCAGCTTACAGGCTCTAGCGGGGATCTCCTACAATGAGCAGTTCTTC

clone size: .
V gene: TRBV27
J gene: TRBJ2-3
D gene: TRBD1
CDR3 protein: CASSPPLRQGGKRATQYF
CDR3 DNA: TGTGCCAGCAGTCCCCCACTTAGACAGGGGGGGAAAAGGGCGACGCAGTATTTT

clone size: .
V gene: TRBV5-1
J gene: TRBJ2-1
D gene: TRBD1
CDR3 protein: CASSTGTGPRNEQFF
CDR3 DNA: TGCGCCAGCAGCACCGGGACAGGGCCGCGGAATGAGCAGTTCTTC

clone size: .
V gene: TRBV28
J gene: TRBJ2-7
D gene: .
CDR3 protein: CASSPMVGGGGSYEQYF
CDR3 DNA: TGTGCCAGCAGTCCCATGGTGGGGGGTGGAGGGTCCTACGAGCAGTACTTC

clone size: .
V gene: TRBV6-6
J gene: TRBJ1-2
D gene: .
CDR3 protein: CASTSPVANYGYTF
CDR3 DNA: TGTGCCAGCACCTCACCGGTAGCTAACTATGGCTACACCTTC

clone size: .
V gene: TRBV19
J gene: TRBJ2-1
D gene: TRBD2
CDR3 protein: CASRPSGANEQFF
CDR3 DNA: TGTGCCAGTAGGCCTAGCGGGGCCAATGAGCAGTTCTTC

clone size: .
V gene: TRBV5-4
J gene: TRBJ2-1
D gene: TRBD2
CDR3 protein: CASSSRFPSGMGGNEQFF
CDR3 DNA: TGTGCCAGCAGCTCGCGGTTCCCTAGCGGGATGGGGGGGAATGAGCAGTTCTTC

clone size: .
V gene: TRBV12-1
J gene: TRBJ2-7
D gene: .
CDR3 protein: CASSSPVPRGAHGSYEQYF
CDR3 DNA: TGTGCCAGCAGCTCCCCAGTCCCTCGGGGGGCCCATGGCTCCTACGAGCAGTACTTC

clone size: .
V gene: TRBV10-3
J gene: TRBJ2-3
D gene: .
CDR3 protein: CAISESTGRVDTQYF
CDR3 DNA: TGTGCCATCAGTGAGTCGACTGGCCGGGTCGACACGCAGTATTTT

clone size: .
V gene: TRBV7-9
J gene: TRBJ2-1
D gene: TRBD1
CDR3 protein: CASSLGETGTYNEQFF
CDR3 DNA: TGTGCCAGCAGCTTAGGCGAGACAGGGACCTACAATGAGCAGTTCTTC

clone size: .
V gene: TRBV18
J gene: TRBJ2-3
D gene: TRBD1
CDR3 protein: CASRDRGKDTQYF
CDR3 DNA: TGTGCCAGCCGGGACAGGGGGAAAGATACGCAGTATTTT

clone size: .
V gene: TRBV2
J gene: TRBJ1-2
D gene: .
CDR3 protein: CASSDGDFYGYTF
CDR3 DNA: TGTGCCAGCAGTGATGGGGACTTCTATGGCTACACCTTC

clone size: .
V gene: TRBV10-3
J gene: TRBJ2-7
D gene: TRBD1
CDR3 protein: CAISDRDRGLYEQYF
CDR3 DNA: TGTGCCATCAGTGACCGGGACAGGGGGCTTTACGAGCAGTACTTC

clone size: once
V gene: TRBV28
J gene: TRBJ1-2
D gene: .
CDR3 protein: CASRKGVDYGYTF
CDR3 DNA: TGTGCCAGCAGAAAGGGGGTGGACTATGGCTACACCTTC

clone size: .
V gene: TRBV28
J gene: TRBJ2-5
D gene: TRBD2
CDR3 protein: CASSLSGREETQYF
CDR3 DNA: TGTGCCAGCAGTTTGAGCGGGAGAGAAGAGACCCAGTACTTC

clone size: once
V gene: TRBV28
J gene: TRBJ2-7
D gene: TRBD1
CDR3 protein: CASSLGQGAIYEQYF
CDR3 DNA: TGTGCCAGCAGTTTGGGACAGGGGGCAATCTACGAGCAGTACTTC

clone size: .
V gene: TRBV27
J gene: TRBJ2-7
D gene: .
CDR3 protein: CASSLGQGVYEQYF
CDR3 DNA: TGTGCCAGCAGTTTAGGTCAGGGCGTCTACGAGCAGTACTTC

clone size: .
V gene: TRBV19
J gene: TRBJ2-6
D gene: .
CDR3 protein: CASKGGDSGANVLTF
CDR3 DNA: TGTGCCAGCAAGGGGGGGGATTCTGGGGCCAACGTCCTGACTTTC

clone size: .
V gene: TRBV6-6
J gene: TRBJ2-3
D gene: TRBD2
CDR3 protein: CASRTHSGASTDTQYF
CDR3 DNA: TGTGCCAGCAGAACCCATAGCGGGGCTAGCACAGATACGCAGTATTTT

clone size: .
V gene: TRBV5-4
J gene: TRBJ2-3
D gene: TRBD1
CDR3 protein: CASSPPRGQGASDTQYF
CDR3 DNA: TGTGCCAGCAGCCCGCCCCGGGGACAGGGGGCATCGGATACGCAGTATTTT

clone size: .
V gene: TRBV11-2
J gene: TRBJ2-7
D gene: .
CDR3 protein: CASSLGAGRTYEQYF
CDR3 DNA: TGTGCCAGCAGCTTAGGGGCGGGCAGGACCTACGAGCAGTACTTC

clone size: .
V gene: TRBV4-1
J gene: TRBJ1-1
D gene: TRBD1
CDR3 protein: CASSPPGQRSEAFF
CDR3 DNA: TGCGCCAGCAGCCCCCCGGGACAGAGATCTGAAGCTTTCTTT

clone size: .
V gene: TRBV7-8
J gene: TRBJ1-4
D gene: .
CDR3 protein: CASSYYSGKLFF
CDR3 DNA: TGTGCCAGCAGCTACTACAGCGGAAAACTGTTTTTT

clone size: once
V gene: TRBV5-4
J gene: TRBJ2-1
D gene: TRBD1
CDR3 protein: CASSADRGSYNEQFF
CDR3 DNA: TGTGCCAGCAGCGCCGACAGGGGATCCTACAATGAGCAGTTCTTC

clone size: .
V gene: TRBV4-1
J gene: TRBJ2-5
D gene: TRBD2
CDR3 protein: CASSQDFRGGAKKNRETQYF
CDR3 DNA: TGCGCCAGCAGCCAAGATTTTCGCGGGGGGGCTAAGAAAAACAGGGAGACCCAGTACTTC

clone size: once
V gene: TRBV7-2
J gene: TRBJ2-7
D gene: TRBD2
CDR3 protein: CASSLAGGSSYEQYF
CDR3 DNA: TGTGCCAGCAGTTTAGCGGGAGGGAGCTCCTACGAGCAGTACTTC

clone size: .
V gene: TRBV28
J gene: TRBJ1-2
D gene: .
CDR3 protein: CASRRDLYGYTF
CDR3 DNA: TGTGCCTCCAGGAGGGACCTCTATGGCTACACCTTC

clone size: .
V gene: TRBV7-8
J gene: TRBJ2-1
D gene: .
CDR3 protein: CASSRAQQRDQGEQFF
CDR3 DNA: TGTGCCAGCAGTCGAGCGCAGCAGCGTGACCAGGGTGAGCAGTTCTTC

clone size: .
V gene: TRBV28
J gene: TRBJ2-7
D gene: .
CDR3 protein: CASEDRQLGEQYF
CDR3 DNA: TGTGCCAGCGAGGACAGACAACTGGGGGAGCAGTACTTC

clone size: .
V gene: TRBV28
J gene: TRBJ2-3
D gene: .
CDR3 protein: CASSKQGLTSDTQYF
CDR3 DNA: TGTGCCAGCAGTAAACAGGGATTGACGAGCGATACGCAGTATTTT

clone size: .
V gene: TRBV5-1
J gene: TRBJ1-5
D gene: .
CDR3 protein: CASSLAGADNQPQHF
CDR3 DNA: TGCGCCAGCAGCTTGGCAGGGGCGGACAATCAGCCCCAGCATTTT

clone size: .
V gene: TRBV28
J gene: TRBJ2-5
D gene: .
CDR3 protein: CASSVTTPGETQYF
CDR3 DNA: TGTGCCAGCAGTGTGACTACGCCTGGAGAGACCCAGTACTTC

clone size: few
V gene: TRBV5-4
J gene: TRBJ2-5
D gene: .
CDR3 protein: CASSPKGEVGETQYF
CDR3 DNA: TGTGCCAGCAGCCCTAAAGGGGAGGTTGGGGAGACCCAGTACTTC

clone size: .
V gene: TRBV4-3
J gene: TRBJ1-5
D gene: TRBD1
CDR3 protein: CASSQEDRRINQPQHF
CDR3 DNA: TGCGCCAGCAGCCAGGAGGACAGGCGGATCAATCAGCCCCAGCATTTT

clone size: .
V gene: TRBV29-1
J gene: TRBJ2-7
D gene: TRBD1
CDR3 protein: CSVVYRGTYEQYF
CDR3 DNA: TGCAGCGTTGTGTACAGGGGGACCTACGAGCAGTACTTC

clone size: few
V gene: TRBV6-6
J gene: TRBJ2-3
D gene: TRBD1
CDR3 protein: CASSYGRTGQATQYF
CDR3 DNA: TGTGCCAGCAGTTACGGACGGACAGGGCAGGCTACGCAGTATTTT

clone size: .
V gene: TRBV7-9
J gene: TRBJ1-2
D gene: TRBD1
CDR3 protein: CASSQEQTGQGYGYTF
CDR3 DNA: TGTGCCAGCAGCCAAGAGCAGACCGGACAGGGCTATGGCTACACCTTC

clone size: .
V gene: TRBV5-1
J gene: TRBJ2-1
D gene: .
CDR3 protein: CASAQGPNNEQFF
CDR3 DNA: TGCGCCAGCGCACAGGGACCCAACAATGAGCAGTTCTTC

clone size: .
V gene: TRBV6-6
J gene: TRBJ2-7
D gene: .
CDR3 protein: CASSRGWGPYEQYF
CDR3 DNA: TGTGCCAGCAGTAGGGGGTGGGGGCCCTACGAGCAGTACTTC

clone size: .
V gene: TRBV18
J gene: TRBJ1-2
D gene: TRBD1
CDR3 protein: CASSLQGDNYGYTF
CDR3 DNA: TGTGCCAGCTCACTACAGGGGGATAACTATGGCTACACCTTC

clone size: .
V gene: TRBV6-1
J gene: TRBJ2-5
D gene: .
CDR3 protein: CASSPTVQETQYF
CDR3 DNA: TGTGCCAGCAGCCCGACAGTGCAAGAGACCCAGTACTTC